The 27 T cell receptor beta chains in this list originate from one sample, sequenced in a study of identical twins. TCRdb redid the calling of the 5' RACE reads with MiXCR, one entry per CDR3 protein. The sample shows some 630,000 distinct CDR3 sequences, around 7.4% of them seen only once. Another study also made use of these data, one on yellow fever vaccine responses in identical twins.

The sequenced sample consisted of PBMCs. The origin of the receptors is a woman between 18 and 29 years old in good health.

This clonotype came up many times. V usage is TRBV3-1 and J usage is TRBJ2-1; 7 bases agree with TRBD1. The germline V gene has CDR1 LGHDT and CDR2 YNNKEL (reference sequence). The CDR3 totals 12 residues. Trimming at V came to 6 bases and at J to 9 bases, leaving 5 bases not matched to a gene. The CDR3 protein is CASSQTGFEQFF. The DNA for the CDR3 is TGTGCCAGCAGTCAGACAGGGTTTGAGCAGTTCTTC.

Many counts were recorded for this clonotype. The rearrangement links TRBV7-8 to TRBJ2-4; weak D call: TRBD1 (7 bases). This CDR3 comprises 14 residues. Germline V gives CDR1 SGHVS, CDR2 FQNEAQ. Trimming removed 5 bases at V and 1 base at J, with 9 bases between. This CDR3 reads CASSQGGAKNIQYF. CDR3 DNA: TGTGCCAGCAGCCAGGGGGGCGCCAAAAACATTCAGTACTTC.

This clonotype has just a few counts. This chain joins TRBV29-1 and TRBJ2-1; no clear D. This CDR3 is built from 11 residues. V was trimmed by 4 bases and J by 9 bases, leaving 10 bases between them. Per germline, CDR1 SQVTM and CDR2 ANQGSEA. This CDR3 is CSVVLRSEQFF. DNA for the CDR3: TGCAGCGTTGTACTTCGTAGTGAGCAGTTCTTC.

This clonotype was seen only a few times. The chain links TRBV11-2 to TRBJ2-4; D is ambiguous. V was clipped by 1 base and J by 2 bases, with 9 bases between them. Germline V gene sequence: CDR1 SGHAT, CDR2 FQNNGV. This CDR3 comprises 15 residues. As DNA, the CDR3 is TGTGCCAGCAGCTTAGTGACGGGCTCCAAAAACATTCAGTACTTC. Its protein product is CASSLVTGSKNIQYF.

This clonotype was observed at least ten times. The rearrangement uses TRBV20-1 and TRBJ2-2; D not resolved. The CDR3 has 14 residues. Germline assignment: CDR1 DFQATT and CDR2 SNEGSKA (reference sequence). The V and J ends lost 0 bases and 7 bases respectively, with 12 bases between them. Here the CDR3 reads CSAREVPPGGELFF. CDR3 in DNA: TGCAGTGCTAGAGAGGTCCCCCCGGGCGGGGAGCTGTTTTTT.

The V and J genes are TRBV6-1 and TRBJ1-5; D uncertain. Germline CDR1 and CDR2: MNHNS and SASEGT. V lost 3 bases and J 3 bases, leaving 12 bases between the germline ends. The CDR3 covers 15 residues. CDR3 region: CASSDHDGPNQPQHF. DNA for the CDR3: TGTGCCAGCAGTGATCATGACGGACCCAATCAGCCCCAGCATTTT.

This clonotype was picked up many times. V and J are TRBV12-3 or TRBV12-4 and TRBJ2-2; D gene unclear. This CDR3 comprises 15 residues. V lost 4 bases and J lost 0, with 9 bases in between. The CDR3 region has the DNA TGTGCCAGCAGTTATTCAGGAACGAACACCGGGGAGCTGTTTTTT. Translating gives CASSYSGTNTGELFF.

This clonotype has ten or more counts. The chain links TRBV5-1 to TRBJ1-1; a weak D match, TRBD1 (6 bases). Trimming removed 4 bases at V and 4 bases at J, with 17 bases between. CDR1 SGHRS and CDR2 YFSETQ come from the germline V gene. The length of the CDR3 is 15 residues. The CDR3 here is CASSPSTGTSTEAFF. CDR3 bases: TGCGCCAGCAGCCCAAGTACAGGGACTAGCACTGAAGCTTTCTTT.

The sample holds many counts of this clonotype. This sequence joins TRBV5-1 and TRBJ2-7, with 8 bases aligning to TRBD1. Germline V gene data show CDR1 as SGHRS and CDR2 as YFSETQ. V gave up 0 bases and J gave up 3 bases; unmatched junction bases: 5. The CDR3 spans 15 residues. CDR3 sequence reads: CASSLGAGGSYEQYF. Written as DNA, the CDR3 is TGCGCCAGCAGCTTGGGTGCAGGGGGCAGCTACGAGCAGTACTTC.

This clonotype was counted at least ten times. This sequence joins TRBV20-1 and TRBJ2-7, with TRBD2 matching over 8 bases. V shed 0 bases and J 2 bases; nucleotides not matched to a gene: 6. The CDR3 has 15 amino acids. The germline V gene encodes CDR1 DFQATT and CDR2 SNEGSKA (reference sequence). CDR3 bases: TGCAGTGCTAGAGATAGCAGCGGGAGTACCTACGAGCAGTACTTC. Translated, it gives CSARDSSGSTYEQYF.

This clonotype was counted only a few times. V is TRBV3-1 and J is TRBJ2-1; possible D gene TRBD2, 6 bases. The CDR3 contains 17 residues. Germline loops: CDR1 LGHDT, CDR2 YNNKEL (reference sequence). V was clipped by 0 bases and J by 3 bases, with 15 bases between them. This CDR3 reads CASSQDRPAGDYNEQFF. The CDR3 DNA is TGTGCCAGCAGCCAAGATCGGCCAGCGGGCGACTACAATGAGCAGTTCTTC.

This chain connects TRBV24-1 to TRBJ2-1; D is unclear. The germline V gene has CDR1 KGHDR and CDR2 SFDVKD. Trimming removed 0 bases from V and 0 bases from J, with 2 bases in between. This CDR3 comprises 14 residues. The CDR3 spells CATSDLTSYNEQFF. The CDR3 bases are TGTGCCACCAGTGATTTGACCTCCTACAATGAGCAGTTCTTC.

This clonotype has only a few counts. This chain links TRBV5-5 with TRBJ2-7, with D perhaps matching TRBD2 (6 bases). This CDR3 contains 12 residues. The V end was cut by 3 bases, the J end by 4 bases, with 8 bases between. Germline-derived CDR1 and CDR2 are SGHKS and YYEKEE (reference sequence). CDR3 nucleotides: TGTGCCAGCAGCTACGGGGGTTACGAGCAGTACGTC. It codes for CASSYGGYEQYV.

This clonotype was seen at least ten times. J is TRBJ1-5 and V is TRBV12-3 or TRBV12-4, with a possible D match to TRBD1 (5 bases). The length of the CDR3 is 16 residues. V dropped 1 base and J dropped 0 bases, with 10 bases sitting between them. The CDR3 reads CASSLGGTYSNQPQHF. The CDR3 DNA is TGTGCCAGCAGTTTAGGAGGGACTTATAGCAATCAGCCCCAGCATTTT.

This clonotype showed up many times. The chain carries TRBV29-1 and TRBJ2-2, with D perhaps assigned TRBD1 or TRBD2 (6 bases each). The germline V gene has CDR1 SQVTM and CDR2 ANQGSEA. The CDR3 runs 17 residues. Trimming left V 0 bases short and J 1 base short, with 15 bases between. The CDR3 DNA reads TGCAGCGTTGAAGATCAGGGGCAGGGAGGGAACACCGGGGAGCTGTTTTTT. Its translation: CSVEDQGQGGNTGELFF.

This clonotype was picked up many times. The V call is TRBV12-3 or TRBV12-4, the J call TRBJ1-2; D is perhaps TRBD1 (5 bases). Trimming left V 3 bases short and J 6 bases short, with 8 bases between. This CDR3 has 12 amino acids. CDR3 region: CASSLGTHGYTF. CDR3 sequence (DNA): TGTGCCAGCAGTTTGGGGACCCATGGCTACACCTTC.

The V gene is TRBV6-1, the J gene TRBJ2-1; TRBD2 agrees at 11 bases. CDR1 and CDR2 (germline): MNHNS, SASEGT. This CDR3 spans 13 amino acids. The ends lost 9 bases at V and 5 bases at J; junction bases unmatched: 3. CDR3 nucleotide sequence: TGTGCCAGTACTAGCGGGAGTAACAATGAGCAGTTCTTC. Its protein product is CASTSGSNNEQFF.

The sample holds many counts of this clonotype. The chain carries TRBV5-1 and TRBJ2-1; 11 nucleotides align to TRBD2. Trimming cost V 2 bases and J 0 bases; bases outside gene matches: 7. This CDR3 comprises 18 residues. CDR1 is SGHRS and CDR2 is YFSETQ in the germline V gene. This CDR3 is CASSFDTSGSASYNEQFF. The CDR3 nucleotides read TGCGCCAGCAGCTTCGACACTAGCGGGAGTGCCTCCTACAATGAGCAGTTCTTC.

V usage is TRBV25-1 and J usage is TRBJ2-1; maybe TRBD1 (5 bases). The V end lost 5 bases, the J end lost 0 bases, and 14 bases lay between the germline ends. CDR3 size: 16 residues. Per germline, CDR1 MGHDK and CDR2 SYGVNS. CDR3 sequence reads: CASSRSQGFSYNEQFF. The CDR3 nucleotides read TGTGCCAGCAGTAGGAGTCAGGGTTTCTCCTACAATGAGCAGTTCTTC.

This clonotype appeared many times. This sequence joins TRBV11-2 and TRBJ2-3; TRBD2 aligns across 8 bases. The germline CDR1 and CDR2 sequences are SGHAT and FQNNGV. V lost 5 bases, J lost 0 bases, and 7 bases stayed unmatched. The length of the CDR3 is 16 residues. In DNA form, the CDR3 reads TGTGCCAGCAGCCTGCAGCGGGGGACAAGCACAGATACGCAGTATTTT. Its translation: CASSLQRGTSTDTQYF.

The chain links TRBV2 to TRBJ2-7; the D is unclear. This CDR3 is built from 14 residues. V gave up 4 bases and J gave up 7 bases, with 17 bases separating them. Germline CDR1 and CDR2: SNHLY and FYNNEI. Written as DNA, the CDR3 is TGTGCCAGCAGTGCTCTAGATCAAGAAGGGGAGCAGTACTTC. Its translation is CASSALDQEGEQYF. Filled out from reference TRBV2 and TRBJ2-7, the complete variable domain reads EPEVTQTPSHQVTQMGQEVILRCVPISNHLYFYWYRQILGQKVEFLVSFYNNEISEKSEIFDDQFSVERPDGSNFTLKIRSTKLEDSAMYFCASSALDQEGEQYFGPGTRLTVT.

This clonotype was seen a handful of times. The CDR3 spells CATSALRGGSGRMRNEQFF. The CDR3 bases are TGTGCCACCAGTGCCCTCCGAGGAGGTAGCGGGAGAATGCGGAATGAGCAGTTCTTC. The J gene is TRBJ2-1, the V gene TRBV24-1, with TRBD2 matching 9 bases. CDR3 size: 19 residues. Germline V gene lookup returns CDR1 KGHDR and CDR2 SFDVKD. The junction had 20 bases not matched to a gene; V was cut back by 5 bases and J by 7 bases.

This clonotype was counted between two and nine times. The chain joins TRBV4-2 to TRBJ2-5, with 13 bases lining up with TRBD2. Germline CDR1 reads LGHNA; CDR2 reads YNFKEQ. The CDR3 runs to 17 residues. J gave up 5 bases and V 1 base, and 7 bases lay outside the gene matches. The CDR3 coding sequence is TGTGCCAGCAGCCAAGGGACTAGCGGGGGAGTCTTGGAGACCCAGTACTTC. This sequence encodes CASSQGTSGGVLETQYF.

Ten or more counts support this clonotype. V gene TRBV5-5 combines with J gene TRBJ1-1; 7 bases map to TRBD1. From germline, CDR1 is SGHKS and CDR2 YYEKEE (reference sequence). The V gene end was trimmed by 4 bases and the J gene end by 0 bases; junction bases not matched to a gene: 6. The CDR3 consists of 15 residues. CDR3 nucleotides: TGTGCCAGCAGCGGATCCGGGACAGTGAACACTGAAGCTTTCTTT. Amino acid sequence: CASSGSGTVNTEAFF.

This clonotype has ten or more counts. V is TRBV20-1 and J is TRBJ2-1; tentatively, D is TRBD2 (6 bases). Germline CDR1 and CDR2: DFQATT and SNEGSKA (reference sequence). V was pared by 3 bases and J by 2 bases, with 11 bases between. The CDR3 runs to 14 residues. CDR3 bases: TGCAGTGCTAGCTCGGGAGTGCCCTACAATGAGCAGTTCTTC. Residues: CSASSGVPYNEQFF.

V and J are TRBV12-3 or TRBV12-4 and TRBJ2-1, with TRBD2 matching 8 bases. This CDR3 comprises 14 residues. J was trimmed by 7 bases and V by 7 bases; bases with no gene match: 9. DNA for the CDR3: TGTGCCAGCACCAAGGGGACTAGGAGGAATGAGCAGTTCTTC. As protein: CASTKGTRRNEQFF.

This clonotype was seen ten or more times. The V gene is TRBV10-3, the J gene TRBJ2-3; 9 bases line up with TRBD2. The CDR3 is 16 residues long. CDR1 and CDR2 from the germline V gene are ENHRY and SYGVKD. V was clipped by 0 bases and J by 1 base; unmatched bases: 2. CDR3 sequence reads: CAISESPSGGTDTQYF. CDR3 nucleotides: TGTGCCATCAGTGAGTCACCTAGCGGGGGCACAGATACGCAGTATTTT.